This TCR beta chain is from a study of blood T cell repertoires in COVID-19. Turning to the study itself: Specimens from acute and convalescent COVID-19 originated in the United States, Italy and Spain. From T cells, B-cell-depleted T cells, or PBMCs came the material, which was cDNA or gDNA.

As processed by the authors: Reference gene primer amplification gave estimated nucleated cell counts. Profiling relied on immunoSEQ multiplex PCR, and the TCRdb table lists in-frame clones only, not all of them. That table gives V, J and clone size, and the DNA gave D and trimming. Of over 100,000 clones in the sample, over 65% are singletons; the top ten hold 4.5%. Trimming at V came to 3 bases and at J to 2 bases, leaving 4 bases not matched to a gene. Germline values: CDR1 GTSNPN, CDR2 SVGIG (reference sequence). The CDR3 length is 14 residues. Sequenced: peripheral blood. The TCR sequence derives from a human donor in a cohort sampled during active COVID-19. The chain recombines TRBV30 with TRBJ2-3, with 8 bases fitting TRBD2. The CDR3 sequence: CAWRRRGATDTQYF. The CDR3 coding sequence is TGTGCCTGGAGACGGCGGGGGGCCACAGATACGCAGTATTTT.